Each of the 23 T cell receptor beta chains below was sequenced from the same sample in a study of OX40 agonist ivuxolimab in advanced cancers. Assay: immunoSEQ multiplex PCR; the TCRdb copy retains only in-frame clones and omits some. The profile shows around 46,000 clones, roughly 90% of them singletons. This specimen was CD4+ or CD8+ T cells sorted from blood, taken in a trial of the OX40 agonist ivuxolimab. These receptors all stem from an adult with an advanced solid tumor such as melanoma, head and neck, liver or kidney cancer.

The V call is TRBV5-1, the J call TRBJ2-7, with TRBD1 matching over 10 bases. V lost 1 base to trimming and J lost 5 bases; unmatched junction nucleotides: 6. The CDR3 loop spans 15 amino acids. Germline values: CDR1 SGHRS, CDR2 YFSETQ. The CDR3 loop is CASSLYGTGENEQYV. The CDR3 bases are TGCGCCAGCAGCTTGTACGGGACAGGGGAAAACGAGCAGTACGTC.

This chain links TRBV19 with TRBJ1-4; possibly TRBD1 for D (5 bases). V was trimmed by 6 bases and J by 8 bases, leaving 19 bases between them. In germline, CDR1 is LNHDA, CDR2 SQIVND (reference sequence). CDR3 size: 15 residues. CDR3 nucleotide sequence: TGTGCCAGTAGCATTGGGCGGCAGTGGGACGAAAAACTGTTTTTT. Translating gives CASSIGRQWDEKLFF. Together with reference TRBV19 and TRBJ1-4, the CDR3 gives the full variable domain: DGGITQSPKYLFRKEGQNVTLSCEQNLNHDAMYWYRQDPGQGLRLIYYSQIVNDFQKGDIAEGYSVSREKKESFPLTVTSAQKNPTAFYLCASSIGRQWDEKLFFGSGTQLSVL.

This clone was seen only a few times. The rearrangement uses TRBV7-7 and TRBJ2-7; D call uncertain. CDR3 size: 9 residues. Germline loops: CDR1 SSHAT, CDR2 FNYEAQ (reference sequence). The CDR3 sequence is CASSPPTTV. The CDR3 bases are TGTGCTAGCAGCCCACCCACCACTGTC.

V usage is TRBV6-4 and J usage is TRBJ2-7, with D perhaps matching TRBD1 (5 bases). The CDR3 runs 12 residues. Trimming removed 8 bases from V and 5 bases from J, with 13 bases in between. Looked up from germline, CDR1 is MRHNA and CDR2 is SNTAGT. The CDR3 region is CASLPPGNEQYV. Written as DNA, the CDR3 is TGTGCCAGCCTACCCCCAGGGAACGAGCAGTACGTC.

In nucleotides, the CDR3 is TGTGCCAGCGCCCCGGCGGGAGGGTCCGGGACCCAGTACTTC. It translates to CASAPAGGSGTQYF. This rearrangement joins TRBV27 to TRBJ2-5, with 9 bases lining up with TRBD2. The CDR3 is made up of 14 amino acids. After removal of 8 bases from V and 7 bases from J, the junction contained 11 bases not matched to a gene. In germline, CDR1 is MNHEY, CDR2 SMNVEV (reference sequence).

This sequence joins TRBV28 and TRBJ1-1; no definite D call. Per germline, CDR1 MDHEN and CDR2 SYDVKM. V was trimmed by 6 bases and J by 10 bases, leaving 15 bases between them. This CDR3 has 12 residues. Here the CDR3 reads CASSQQRRAAFF. DNA of the CDR3: TGTGCCAGCAGCCAACAACGCCGCGCAGCTTTCTTT.

The rearrangement uses TRBV4-2 and TRBJ2-5; weak D call: TRBD2 (5 bases). The DNA end favors TRBJ2-7, so the J call may be wrong. Germline CDR1 is LGHNA and CDR2 is YNFKEQ. This CDR3 has 19 amino acids. CDR3 in DNA: TGTGCCAGCAGCCAGGCACGTGGGAGAGGGTCGACCGAGGCCTACGAGCAGTACTTC. It translates to CASSQARGRGSTEAYEQYF.

The V and J genes are TRBV9 and TRBJ1-3, with 8 positions matching TRBD1. The germline V gene has CDR1 SGDLS and CDR2 YYNGEE. This CDR3 is 16 amino acids long. The V segment lost 5 bases and the J segment 3 bases; nucleotides outside the gene matches: 10. The CDR3 here is CASSRMGTGVGNTIYF. The CDR3 DNA is TGTGCCAGCAGTCGTATGGGGACAGGAGTTGGAAACACCATATATTTT.

V usage is TRBV14 and J usage is TRBJ1-6; no clear D gene. The germline V gene encodes CDR1 SGHDN and CDR2 FVKESK. This CDR3 is 16 amino acids long. V lost 4 bases and J 0 bases, leaving 10 bases between the germline ends. The CDR3: CASSPYPASYNSPLHF. The CDR3 DNA is TGTGCCAGCAGCCCTTACCCGGCCTCCTATAATTCACCCCTCCACTTT.

This clone occurred once. This sequence joins TRBV7-9 and TRBJ2-3; D not certain. The germline gives CDR1 SEHNR, CDR2 FQNEAQ (reference sequence). The length of the CDR3 is 11 residues. The V end was cut by 3 bases, the J end by 4 bases, with 2 bases between. CDR3 sequence: CASSFSDTQYF. CDR3 nucleotide sequence: TGTGCCAGCAGCTTTTCAGATACGCAGTATTTT.

Only one count was recorded for this clone. The chain links TRBV2 to TRBJ2-7; 8 bases match TRBD1. CDR1 and CDR2 from the germline V gene are SNHLY and FYNNEI. V was pared by 6 bases and J by 1 base, with 8 bases of the junction left unmatched. The CDR3 totals 15 residues. The CDR3 region has the DNA TGTGCCAGCAGGGCCGGGACAGGCTATTCCTACGAGCAGTACGTC. This gives the protein CASRAGTGYSYEQYV.

This chain links TRBV6-1 with TRBJ2-7, with D perhaps matching TRBD1 (5 bases). This CDR3 has 14 residues. V shed 1 base and J shed 1 base, with 8 bases lying between them. The germline gives CDR1 MNHNS, CDR2 SASEGT. CDR3 amino acids: CASSEEAGSYEQYV. The CDR3 DNA follows: TGTGCCAGCAGTGAAGAGGCAGGGTCCTACGAGCAGTACGTC.

This chain connects TRBV10-3 to TRBJ1-2, with 8 bases that match TRBD1. The trim removed 2 bases at V and 8 bases at J, leaving 16 bases unmatched. Germline V gene sequence: CDR1 ENHRY, CDR2 SYGVKD. This CDR3 is 17 amino acids long. CDR3 amino acids: CAISEREGDRFMGGYTF. The DNA of the CDR3 is TGTGCCATCAGTGAGAGAGAGGGGGACAGGTTCATGGGAGGCTACACCTTC.

The chain couples TRBV6-5 to TRBJ1-5; D gene unclear. The CDR3 spans 14 residues. Germline-derived CDR1 and CDR2 are MNHEY and SVGAGI. With 6 bases removed from V and 0 bases from J, the gap between germline ends came to 9 bases. The chain's CDR3 is CASRQRYSNQPQHF. The CDR3 nucleotides are TGTGCCAGCAGACAAAGGTATAGCAATCAGCCCCAGCATTTT.

This chain links TRBV25-1 with TRBJ2-5; TRBD2 matches at 8 bases. The DNA end is a closer match to TRBJ2-7, so the J assignment may be wrong. CDR1 and CDR2 (germline): MGHDK, SYGVNS. The CDR3 has 17 amino acids. CDR3 region: CASSEYYLAGLSYEQYF. The CDR3 nucleotides are TGTGCCAGCAGTGAATATTATCTAGCGGGCCTCTCCTACGAGCAGTACTTC.

This clone was seen a handful of times. This sequence joins TRBV6-6 and TRBJ2-7; D is ambiguous. There are 11 residues in the CDR3. V lost 5 bases and J 5 bases, leaving 7 bases between the germline ends. Germline CDR1 reads MNHNY; CDR2 reads SVGAGI (reference sequence). The CDR3 reads CASSTADEQYF. The DNA of the CDR3 is TGTGCCAGCAGTACGGCCGACGAGCAGTACTTC.

This clone is medium-sized in the sample. This chain connects TRBV7-2 to TRBJ2-7; no definite D call. Germline values: CDR1 SGHTA, CDR2 FQGNSA. This CDR3 has 11 residues. V was pared by 5 bases and J by 2 bases, with 4 bases between. The CDR3 DNA reads TGTGCCAGCAGCGCGCCCTACGAGCAGTACTTC. Translation gives CASSAPYEQYF.

The chain couples TRBV6-5 to TRBJ2-2, with 11 bases aligning to TRBD1. The CDR3 is 15 residues long. V trimming: 6 bases; J trimming: 4 bases; junction bases outside the gene matches: 4. Germline V gene data show CDR1 as MNHEY and CDR2 as SVGAGI. The CDR3 coding sequence is TGTGCCAGCAGGGGGACAGGGGGGTTCACCGGGGAGCTGTTTTTT. Protein: CASRGTGGFTGELFF.

A single count supports this clone. The chain combines TRBV29-1 with TRBJ1-2; D uncertain. CDR1 SQVTM and CDR2 ANQGSEA come from the germline V gene. V was cut by 6 bases and J by 8 bases, with 16 bases left in between. This CDR3 spans 12 amino acids. For the CDR3, the DNA is TGCAGCGTCCCGTCGACTCCGGGCGGCTACACCTTC. Its translation: CSVPSTPGGYTF.

This clone has only a few counts. The chain recombines TRBV15 with TRBJ2-5, with TRBD2 matching over 9 bases. Losses at the gene ends were 3 bases for V and 5 bases for J; bases not matched to a gene: 7. Germline V gives CDR1 LNHNV, CDR2 YYDKDF (reference sequence). The CDR3 extends over 15 amino acids. The CDR3 loop reads CATSSGGGAAETQYF. As DNA, the CDR3 is TGTGCCACCAGCAGTGGCGGGGGGGCCGCGGAGACCCAGTACTTC.

The chain couples TRBV28 to TRBJ1-2; no clear D gene. CDR3 length: 14 amino acids. The germline gives CDR1 MDHEN, CDR2 SYDVKM. Trimming removed 3 bases at V and 5 bases at J, with 13 bases between. The chain's CDR3 is CASSFRGEVYGYTF. In DNA form, the CDR3 reads TGTGCCAGCAGTTTCCGGGGTGAGGTGTATGGCTACACCTTC.

The chain joins TRBV4-2 to TRBJ1-1; D is unresolved. The germline V gene has CDR1 LGHNA and CDR2 YNFKEQ. This CDR3 contains 14 residues. The V end was cut by 2 bases, the J end by 7 bases, with 14 bases between. CDR3 region: CASSQSPGYVEAFF. CDR3 in DNA: TGTGCCAGCAGCCAATCTCCGGGGTACGTTGAAGCTTTCTTT.

V gene TRBV7-9 combines with J gene TRBJ2-2; maybe TRBD2 (5 bases). This CDR3 contains 17 residues. Trimming removed 5 bases at V and 0 bases at J, with 16 bases between. Germline-derived CDR1 and CDR2 are SEHNR and FQNEAQ (reference sequence). The CDR3 region has the DNA TGTGCCAGCAGCCCGCACCTAGCTGCCGCGAACACCGGGGAGCTGTTTTTT. This encodes CASSPHLAAANTGELFF.